The 15 T cell receptor beta chains reported below all come from one sample, sequenced in a study of cytomegalovirus exposure and HLA in healthy donors. In the PCR, 60 Vbeta and 13 Jbeta primers were used. The table came from immunoSEQ multiplex PCR; TCRdb's copy has only in-frame clones and leaves some out. This sample carries approximately 110,000 clones, 13% to 15% of them seen once, and the ten largest clones take more than 0.8%. The sample taken for sequencing was PBMCs. The receptors shown here come from a female donor in good health and CMV-seronegative.

The gene calls are TRBV4-1 and TRBJ2-7, with TRBD1 matching over 7 bases. Germline CDR1 MGHRA, CDR2 YSYEKL. The CDR3 totals 17 residues. Germline trimming cut 0 bases from V and 2 bases from J; bases unmatched to any gene: 10. In DNA, the CDR3 is TGCGCCAGCAGCCAAGATTGGACAGGCCTAACAACCTACGAGCAGTACTTC. Translating gives CASSQDWTGLTTYEQYF.

The chain recombines TRBV7-2 with TRBJ2-5, with D unresolved. The V end was cut by 3 bases, the J end by 2 bases, with 4 bases between. CDR1 SGHTA and CDR2 FQGNSA come from the germline V gene. The CDR3 consists of 12 residues. DNA of the CDR3: TGTGCCAGCAGCTTTCAACAAGAGACCCAGTACTTC. Translated: CASSFQQETQYF.

This chain connects TRBV4-3 to TRBJ2-2, with 10 bases that match TRBD2. The CDR3 covers 21 residues. After removal of 0 bases from V and 0 bases from J, the junction contained 13 bases not matched to a gene. Germline V gene sequence: CDR1 LGHNA, CDR2 YSLEER. The CDR3 here is CASSQDRNVGSGGPNTGELFF. In nucleotides, the CDR3 is TGCGCCAGCAGCCAAGATCGTAATGTGGGTAGCGGGGGGCCGAACACCGGGGAGCTGTTTTTT.

The chain's CDR3 is CASSWTRNYGYTF. The CDR3 coding sequence is TGTGCCAGCAGTTGGACACGAAACTATGGCTACACCTTC. This rearrangement joins TRBV27 to TRBJ1-2; possible D gene TRBD1, 5 bases. The CDR3 loop spans 13 amino acids. V was shortened by 4 bases and J by 2 bases, with 8 bases between the two germline ends. Germline loops: CDR1 MNHEY, CDR2 SMNVEV (reference sequence).

This clone was found a few times. The chain is built from TRBV4-3 and TRBJ2-2; D perhaps matches TRBD1 (5 bases). The germline V and J ends were trimmed by 4 bases and 4 bases, with 10 bases remaining between them. Germline loops: CDR1 LGHNA, CDR2 YSLEER. This CDR3 has 14 amino acids. CDR3 coding DNA: TGCGCCAGCAGCCGTAGGGGTAGCACCGGGGAGCTGTTTTTT. Protein sequence: CASSRRGSTGELFF.

As to this clone: Germline is not matched at one junction end, which may reflect a read error. The J gene is TRBJ1-2, the V gene TRBV29-1; D is possibly TRBD1 (5 bases). This CDR3 is built from 14 residues. The germline gives CDR1 SQVTM, CDR2 ANQGSEA. The CDR3 DNA reads TGCAGCGTTGTTGGGGCTGCCCTTAACTATGGCCACACCTTC. This translates into CSVVGAALNYGHTF.

J is TRBJ2-7 and V is TRBV6-5, with D unclear. This CDR3 contains 15 residues. V gave up 6 bases and J gave up 6 bases, with 21 bases separating them. Germline CDR1 is MNHEY and CDR2 is SVGAGI. The CDR3 protein is CASRKRSIPLSEQYF. CDR3 DNA: TGTGCCAGCAGGAAGAGGTCTATTCCCCTGAGCGAGCAGTACTTC.

This clone has just a few counts. The chain recombines TRBV13 with TRBJ1-1; D remains ambiguous. CDR1 and CDR2 (germline): PRHDT, FYEKMQ (reference sequence). The CDR3 extends over 13 amino acids. Trimming left V 3 bases short and J 4 bases short, with 9 bases between. CDR3 loop: CASSFGRSTEAFF. As DNA, the CDR3 is TGTGCCAGCAGCTTTGGCCGGAGCACTGAAGCTTTCTTT.

This clone has just a few counts. The chain has TRBV11-3 and TRBJ1-3, with D unresolved. The V end was cut by 8 bases, the J end by 3 bases, with 11 bases between. Germline V gene lookup returns CDR1 SGHNT and CDR2 YENEEA. The CDR3 is made up of 13 amino acids. The CDR3 spells CASSAGHGNTIYF. In nucleotides, the CDR3 is TGTGCCAGCTCAGCTGGGCATGGAAACACCATATATTTT.

This clone was seen only a few times. This chain joins TRBV2 and TRBJ2-1; D ambiguous. V was shortened by 6 bases and J by 6 bases, with 15 bases between the two germline ends. The CDR3 is 14 amino acids. The V gene's germline CDR1 is SNHLY and CDR2 FYNNEI. CDR3 sequence: CASSRSGILNEQFF. Written as DNA, the CDR3 is TGTGCCAGCAGCAGGTCCGGAATTCTCAATGAGCAGTTCTTC.

The J gene is TRBJ2-6, the V gene TRBV30, with a possible D match to TRBD2 (5 bases). The CDR3 sequence is 15 residues long. The germline V gene encodes CDR1 GTSNPN and CDR2 SVGIG (reference sequence). V was pared by 0 bases and J by 1 base, with 7 bases between. This CDR3 is CAWSVEGSGANVLTF. CDR3 nucleotides: TGTGCCTGGAGTGTCGAGGGTTCTGGGGCCAACGTCCTGACTTTC.

The chain is built from TRBV27 and TRBJ1-2, with a weak D call TRBD1 (5 bases). CDR1 is MNHEY and CDR2 is SMNVEV in the germline V gene (reference sequence). This CDR3 spans 13 amino acids. V lost 3 bases and J lost 8, with 13 bases in between. The DNA of the CDR3 is TGTGCCAGCAGTTTCGCAGGGCACGAGGGCTACACCTTC. Amino acid sequence: CASSFAGHEGYTF.

On this clone itself: The junction departs from germline at one end; a sequencing error may be responsible. The chain has TRBV11-2 and TRBJ1-2, with 7 bases matching TRBD1. Per germline, CDR1 SGHAT and CDR2 FQNNGV. The CDR3 covers 11 residues. As DNA, the CDR3 is TGTGCCAGCAGCATAACAGGGGCCGGGTTCTTC. Its protein is CASSITGAGFF.

CDR3 DNA sequence: TGTGCCACCAGCAGAGCGGCGGGATTTGTCCAAGAGACCCAGTACTTC. Residues: CATSRAAGFVQETQYF. The chain couples TRBV15 to TRBJ2-5, with a weak D call TRBD2 (6 bases). The V end was cut by 1 base, the J end by 1 base, with 13 bases between. Germline V lookup: CDR1 LNHNV, CDR2 YYDKDF (reference sequence). This CDR3 is built from 16 residues.

This clone has just a few counts. This chain links TRBV5-1 with TRBJ1-1; the match to TRBD1 covers 7 bases. Losses at the gene ends were 2 bases for V and 0 bases for J; bases not matched to a gene: 7. The CDR3 contains 16 residues. Germline-derived CDR1 and CDR2 are SGHRS and YFSETQ. CDR3 amino acids: CASSLDRANMNTEAFF. CDR3 DNA sequence: TGCGCCAGCAGCTTAGACAGGGCTAACATGAACACTGAAGCTTTCTTT. The full variable domain, rest sourced from reference TRBV5-1 and TRBJ1-1, is KAGVTQTPRYLIKTRGQQVTLSCSPISGHRSVSWYQQTPGQGLQFLFEYFSETQRNKGNFPGRFSGRQFSNSRSEMNVSTLELGDSALYLCASSLDRANMNTEAFFGQGTRLTVV.